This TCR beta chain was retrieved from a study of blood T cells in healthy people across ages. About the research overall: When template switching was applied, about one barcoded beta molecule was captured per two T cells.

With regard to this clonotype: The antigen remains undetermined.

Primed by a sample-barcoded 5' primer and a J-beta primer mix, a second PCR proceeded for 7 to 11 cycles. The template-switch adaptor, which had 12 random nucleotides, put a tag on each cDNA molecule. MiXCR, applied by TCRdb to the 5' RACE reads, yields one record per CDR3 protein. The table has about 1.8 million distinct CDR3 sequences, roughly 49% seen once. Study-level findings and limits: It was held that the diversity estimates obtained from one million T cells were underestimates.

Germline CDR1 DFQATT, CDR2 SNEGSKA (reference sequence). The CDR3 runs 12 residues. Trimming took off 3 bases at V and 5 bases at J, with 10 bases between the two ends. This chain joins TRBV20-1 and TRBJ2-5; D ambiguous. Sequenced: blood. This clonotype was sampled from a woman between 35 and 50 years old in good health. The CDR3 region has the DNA TGCAGTGCTAGGGGCCCTTGGGAGACCCAGTACTTC. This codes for CSARGPWETQYF.